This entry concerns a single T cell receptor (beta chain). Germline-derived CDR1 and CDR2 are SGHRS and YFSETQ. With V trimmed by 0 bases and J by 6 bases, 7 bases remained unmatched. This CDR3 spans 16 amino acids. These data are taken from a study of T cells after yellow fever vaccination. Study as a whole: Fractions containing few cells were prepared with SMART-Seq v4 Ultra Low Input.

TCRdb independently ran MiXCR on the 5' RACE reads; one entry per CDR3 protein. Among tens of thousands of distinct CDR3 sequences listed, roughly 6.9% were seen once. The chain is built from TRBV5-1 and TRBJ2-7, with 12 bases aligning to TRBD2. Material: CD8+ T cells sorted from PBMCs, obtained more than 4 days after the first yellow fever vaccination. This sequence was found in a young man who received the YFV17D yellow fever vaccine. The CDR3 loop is CASSLAASGGALEQYF. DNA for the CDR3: TGCGCCAGCAGCTTGGCCGCTAGCGGGGGGGCCCTCGAGCAGTACTTC.